Below, 7 T cell receptor beta chains from the same sample are listed, as sequenced in a study of PD-L1 blockade in urothelial cancer. Assay: immunoSEQ multiplex PCR; the TCRdb copy retains only in-frame clones and omits some. The sample carries around 71,000 clones, 85% recorded once. Time point here: pretreatment peripheral blood. The material was PBMCs, obtained around atezolizumab (anti-PD-L1) treatment. The receptors come from a man between 35 and 55 years old with urothelial cancer.

This clone was detected a few times. DNA of the CDR3: TGCGCCAGCAGCTTGGTGGGGGGACAGGGCCCTGAAGCTTTCTTT. Residues: CASSLVGGQGPEAFF. The rearrangement joins TRBV5-1 to TRBJ1-1; TRBD1 matches 9 bases. The germline gives CDR1 SGHRS, CDR2 YFSETQ. V was pared by 0 bases and J by 6 bases, with 6 bases of the junction left unmatched. The CDR3 runs 15 residues.

The table lists this clone with a count of one. The chain uses TRBV19 and TRBJ2-5, with TRBD2 identical over 10 bases. V gave up 8 bases and J gave up 7 bases; unmatched junction bases: 7. The germline CDR1 and CDR2 sequences are LNHDA and SQIVND (reference sequence). The CDR3 has 13 amino acids. For the CDR3, the DNA is TGTGCCAGTGGAGCGGGAGGGGGGGGGACCCAGTACTTC. Amino acid sequence: CASGAGGGGTQYF.

This clone was detected only once. This chain uses TRBV28 with TRBJ1-3; D is unresolved. Germline CDR1 is MDHEN and CDR2 is SYDVKM. CDR3 length equals 13 residues. Trimming pared 7 bases from V and 0 bases from J, leaving 7 bases between. CDR3 residues: CASIAHSGNTIYF. The CDR3 nucleotides are TGTGCCAGCATAGCGCACTCTGGAAACACCATATATTTT.

This chain joins TRBV10-2 and TRBJ2-7; 9 nucleotides line up with TRBD2. The V gene's germline CDR1 is WSHSY and CDR2 SAAADI. Losses at the gene ends were 8 bases for V and 1 base for J; bases not matched to a gene: 9. The CDR3 consists of 15 residues. The CDR3 DNA follows: TGCGCCAGCCTAGCGGGACCCCTAAGATCCTACGAGCAGTACTTC. Residues: CASLAGPLRSYEQYF.

This rearrangement joins TRBV7-3 to TRBJ2-1; 8 bases are shared with TRBD2. Germline V gene lookup returns CDR1 SGHTA and CDR2 FQGTGA. V was clipped by 0 bases and J by 7 bases; unmatched bases: 5. CDR3 length equals 15 residues. The CDR3 nucleotides read TGTGCCAGCAGCTTAACCAGCGGGAGAAGTAATGAGCAGTTCTTC. Its translation: CASSLTSGRSNEQFF.

The genes are TRBV18 and TRBJ2-7; TRBD2 agrees at 14 bases. The CDR3 spans 18 residues. The V gene's germline CDR1 is KGHSH and CDR2 LQKENI. V lost 2 bases to trimming and J lost 4 bases; unmatched junction nucleotides: 10. This CDR3 reads CASSPKPPGTSGSYEQYF. The CDR3 DNA reads as TGTGCCAGCTCACCAAAGCCTCCTGGGACTAGCGGGAGTTACGAGCAGTACTTC.

This clone occurred once. This chain connects TRBV18 to TRBJ1-1; the D is unclear. The CDR3 consists of 14 residues. V gave up 6 bases and J gave up 1 base, with 12 bases separating them. Per the germline V gene, CDR1 is KGHSH and CDR2 is LQKENI. CDR3 nucleotide sequence: TGTGCCAGCTCCCCTTTCGGGGAGAACACTGAAGCTTTCTTT. This translates into CASSPFGENTEAFF.